This T cell receptor beta chain originates from a study of blood T cell repertoires in COVID-19. Overall study context: Nucleic acid was either cDNA or gDNA, and it came from T cells, B-cell-depleted T cells, or PBMCs.

The protocol was immunoSEQ multiplex PCR, while the TCRdb copy is restricted to in-frame clones and leaves out a portion. Of 55,000 to 65,000 clones in the sample, around four fifths were seen once. The CDR3 has 15 residues. J was trimmed by 4 bases and V by 3 bases; bases with no gene match: 2. CDR1 is SGHTA and CDR2 is FQGNSA in the germline V gene. The clonotype was recovered from a man in his thirties or forties with COVID-19, enrolled during active disease. The rearrangement links TRBV7-2 to TRBJ1-6, with 8 bases lining up with TRBD1. The sequenced sample consisted of peripheral blood. Here the CDR3 DNA reads TGTGCCAGCAGCTTGGGACAGGTTTATAATTCACCCCTCCACTTT. It is translated as CASSLGQVYNSPLHF.